These 27 T cell receptor beta chains originate from one sample sequenced in a study of read filtering for tumor transcriptome and immune sequencing. This library used roughly 400 ng RNA and molecular barcoded adaptors spanning alpha/delta and beta/gamma chains. TCRdb redid the calling of the reads with MiXCR, one entry per CDR3 protein. Among about 130,000 distinct CDR3 sequences listed, about 13% were seen once. Material: a population of CD138-negative cells sorted from bone marrow. The receptor source for this set is a donor older than 35 with multiple myeloma.

This clonotype has at least ten counts. The V and J genes are TRBV6-2 or TRBV6-3 and TRBJ1-1; 7 nucleotides match TRBD1. CDR3 length equals 16 residues. V trimming: 0 bases; J trimming: 0 bases; junction bases outside the gene matches: 4. Per germline, CDR1 MNHEY and CDR2 SVGEGT. The CDR3 protein is CASSYSRGQVNTEAFF. Written as DNA, the CDR3 is TGTGCCAGCAGTTACTCGAGGGGGCAGGTGAACACTGAAGCTTTCTTT.

This clonotype was picked up a small number of times. An end of the junction differs from the germline gene, which may be a read error. The J gene is TRBJ2-1, the V gene TRBV29-1; 14 bases are a match to TRBD2. Germline V gene sequence: CDR1 SQVTM, CDR2 ANQGSEA. The CDR3 is 16 residues long. The CDR3 here is CSAFTGLAGVNNGQFF. The CDR3 region has the DNA TGCAGCGCTTTTACGGGACTAGCGGGAGTAAACAATGGGCAGTTCTTC.

This clonotype was observed a few times. The rearrangement uses TRBV2 and TRBJ1-2; D gene unclear. This CDR3 contains 14 residues. V was cut by 3 bases and J by 7 bases, with 15 bases left in between. The germline V gene encodes CDR1 SNHLY and CDR2 FYNNEI. As DNA, the CDR3 is TGTGCCAGCAGTGATACTGACCTGGCTGGTGGCTACACCTTC. This gives the protein CASSDTDLAGGYTF. The full variable domain, its missing parts supplied by reference TRBV2 and TRBJ1-2, is EPEVTQTPSHQVTQMGQEVILRCVPISNHLYFYWYRQILGQKVEFLVSFYNNEISEKSEIFDDQFSVERPDGSNFTLKIRSTKLEDSAMYFCASSDTDLAGGYTFGSGTRLTVV.

This clonotype was recorded a few times. A read error is possible here, since a much larger clone lies one base away. The chain combines TRBV6-6 with TRBJ2-7; the match to TRBD1 covers 8 bases. Germline CDR1 is MNHNY and CDR2 is SVGAGI (reference sequence). This CDR3 spans 15 amino acids. CDR3 sequence reads: CANSFVYQGASEQYF. The CDR3 DNA reads as TGTGCCAACAGTTTCGTTTACCAGGGGGCCAGCGAGCAGTACTTC.

This clonotype has a count of ten or more. This rearrangement joins TRBV28 to TRBJ2-7; a possible D gene is TRBD2 (6 bases). Germline V lookup: CDR1 MDHEN, CDR2 SYDVKM. Trimming left V 10 bases short and J 4 bases short, with 14 bases between. This CDR3 region has 12 residues. CDR3 in DNA: TGTGCCACTCTAGCGCCTACATACGAGCAGTACTTC. It is translated as CATLAPTYEQYF. Combining the CDR3 with reference TRBV28 and TRBJ2-7 gives the whole variable domain DVKVTQSSRYLVKRTGEKVFLECVQDMDHENMFWYRQDPGLGLRLIYFSYDVKMKEKGDIPEGYSVSREKKERFSLILESASTNQTSMYLCATLAPTYEQYFGPGTRLTVT.

This clonotype was recorded many times. The gene calls are TRBV7-9 and TRBJ2-5, with 8 bases lining up with TRBD2. CDR1 SEHNR and CDR2 FQNEAQ come from the germline V gene (reference sequence). The CDR3 loop spans 16 amino acids. V trimming: 2 bases; J trimming: 5 bases; junction bases outside the gene matches: 10. The CDR3 DNA follows: TGTGCCAGCAGCTTACTTACTAGCGGAGGGCAGGAGACCCAGTACTTC. Translated: CASSLLTSGGQETQYF.

This clonotype was seen many times. This chain uses TRBV11-2 with TRBJ2-7; 10 nucleotides align to TRBD2. The J segment lost 6 bases and the V segment lost 4 bases, leaving 6 bases of the junction unmatched. Per the germline V gene, CDR1 is SGHAT and CDR2 is FQNNGV. CDR3 length: 14 residues. The CDR3 is CASSYSSGSSEQYF. Written as DNA, the CDR3 is TGTGCCAGCAGCTATTCTAGCGGGAGTTCCGAGCAGTACTTC.

In regard to this clonotype: One base away lies a much larger clone, so this may be a sequencing read error. This chain connects TRBV10-3 to TRBJ1-1; D remains unclear. From germline, CDR1 is ENHRY and CDR2 SYGVKD. The CDR3 totals 13 residues. DNA for the CDR3: TGTGCCGTCAGTGAGACCAGCAGCACTGAAGCTTTCTTT. Amino acid sequence: CAVSETSSTEAFF.

In its sample, this clonotype was seen many times. CDR3 sequence (DNA): TGTGCCAGCAGAAAAGCCGGTGGGACAGGGCTGTCAGTCGATGGCTACACCTTC. As protein: CASRKAGGTGLSVDGYTF. The chain uses TRBV3-1 and TRBJ1-2; 9 nucleotides match TRBD1. Trimming at V came to 6 bases and at J to 6 bases, leaving 20 bases not matched to a gene. The CDR3 length is 18 residues. Looked up from germline, CDR1 is LGHDT and CDR2 is YNNKEL (reference sequence). Full variable domain (rest looked up from reference TRBV3-1 and TRBJ1-2): DTAVSQTPKYLVTQMGNDKSIKCEQNLGHDTMYWYKQDSKKFLKIMFSYNNKELIINETVPNRFSPKSPDKAHLNLHINSLELGDSAVYFCASRKAGGTGLSVDGYTFGSGTRLTVV.

About this clonotype: A much larger clonotype is one base distant, so this may be a read error. The chain has TRBV29-1 and TRBJ2-5; D is tentatively TRBD1 or TRBD2 (5 bases each). The CDR3 is 13 residues long. Trimming took off 6 bases at V and 1 base at J, with 12 bases between the two ends. Germline CDR1 is SQVTM and CDR2 is ANQGSEA. The CDR3 DNA is TGCAGCGTCGCCGGGACGTCCCAAGAGACCCAGTACTTC. Translated, it gives CSVAGTSQETQYF.

This clonotype was seen many times. The rearrangement uses TRBV5-5 and TRBJ2-2; D is unclear. The CDR3 sequence is 13 residues long. Germline V CDR1 and CDR2: SGHKS, YYEKEE (reference sequence). The ends were cut back, 4 bases at V and 4 bases at J, with 8 bases in the middle. The CDR3 nucleotides read TGTGCCAGCAGCCCCCTAGTCACCGGGGAGCTGTTTTTT. This gives the protein CASSPLVTGELFF.

There are a few counts of this clonotype. The V and J genes are TRBV20-1 and TRBJ2-3; 7 nucleotides align to TRBD2. This CDR3 is built from 16 residues. Germline values: CDR1 DFQATT, CDR2 SNEGSKA (reference sequence). The junction had 6 bases not matched to a gene; V was cut back by 0 bases and J by 0 bases. CDR3 DNA sequence: TGCAGTGCTAGAGATCGGACTAGGAGGAGCACAGATACGCAGTATTTT. Translated, it gives CSARDRTRRSTDTQYF.

This clonotype was seen ten or more times. The V gene is TRBV3-1, the J gene TRBJ2-7; unclear D gene. There are 16 residues in the CDR3. From germline, CDR1 is LGHDT and CDR2 YNNKEL (reference sequence). Trimming shortened V by 4 bases and J by 2 bases, and 18 bases separated the two germline ends. Written as DNA, the CDR3 is TGTGCCAGCAGCCCCTGGGCCCAATCCGGCCCCTACGAGCAGTACTTC. This codes for CASSPWAQSGPYEQYF.

This clonotype was counted many times. This chain joins TRBV20-1 and TRBJ2-2, with D perhaps TRBD2 (6 bases). CDR3 length: 15 residues. Germline V lookup: CDR1 DFQATT, CDR2 SNEGSKA (reference sequence). V lost 6 bases, J lost 6 bases, and 20 bases lay in between. As DNA, the CDR3 is TGCAGTGCGAAGACTTCCGGGAGATATGCCGGGGAGCTGTTTTTT. Its translation: CSAKTSGRYAGELFF.

Ten or more counts support this clonotype. The chain joins TRBV24-1 to TRBJ1-1, with a weak D call TRBD1 (6 bases). In germline, CDR1 is KGHDR, CDR2 SFDVKD. The CDR3 covers 11 residues. Trimming shortened V by 10 bases and J by 1 base, and 6 bases separated the two germline ends. The DNA for the CDR3 is TGTGCCACACAGGGGAACACTGAAGCTTTCTTT. It yields the protein CATQGNTEAFF.

This clonotype was detected many times. The chain links TRBV5-1 to TRBJ2-1, with 12 bases that match TRBD2. The J segment lost 9 bases and the V segment lost 4 bases, leaving 11 bases of the junction unmatched. The CDR3 runs 16 residues. The germline gives CDR1 SGHRS, CDR2 YFSETQ. The CDR3 DNA sequence: TGCGCCAGCAGCCCCGGAGGACTAGCGGGGTCGGGTGAGCAGTTCTTC. This translates into CASSPGGLAGSGEQFF. Complete variable domain (other parts from reference TRBV5-1 and TRBJ2-1): KAGVTQTPRYLIKTRGQQVTLSCSPISGHRSVSWYQQTPGQGLQFLFEYFSETQRNKGNFPGRFSGRQFSNSRSEMNVSTLELGDSALYLCASSPGGLAGSGEQFFGPGTRLTVL.

The table lists this clonotype with many counts. The rearrangement uses TRBV2 and TRBJ1-1; D may be TRBD1 (5 bases). The CDR3 loop spans 14 amino acids. CDR1 SNHLY and CDR2 FYNNEI come from the germline V gene. The V end lost 4 bases, the J end lost 7 bases, and 16 bases lay between the germline ends. CDR3: CASSVNGGIVEAFF. The CDR3 DNA reads as TGTGCCAGCAGTGTAAATGGGGGTATCGTTGAAGCTTTCTTT.

In its sample, this clonotype was seen many times. The rearrangement joins TRBV19 to TRBJ2-7; 8 bases map to TRBD2. Trimming removed 5 bases from V and 4 bases from J; junction bases left unmatched: 10. This CDR3 contains 15 residues. Germline CDR1 and CDR2: LNHDA and SQIVND (reference sequence). CDR3 sequence reads: CASSAQLAAGYEQYF. DNA for the CDR3: TGTGCCAGTAGTGCACAACTAGCGGCGGGATACGAGCAGTACTTC.

Concerning this clonotype: A much larger clonotype is one base distant, so this may be a read error. CDR3 sequence (DNA): TGTGCCAGCACCCATAACCCCGGGGAGCTGTTTTTT. This codes for CASTHNPGELFF. The chain recombines TRBV7-3 with TRBJ2-2, with D unclear. V lost 7 bases, J lost 6 bases, and 9 bases lay in between. CDR1 and CDR2 (germline): SGHTA, FQGTGA. This CDR3 has 12 amino acids.

This clonotype showed up many times. J is TRBJ1-1 and V is TRBV4-3; tentative D call: TRBD1 (6 bases). V was clipped by 0 bases and J by 0 bases, with 8 bases between them. CDR1 is LGHNA and CDR2 is YSLEER in the germline V gene. The CDR3 consists of 15 residues. Here the CDR3 reads CASSQEEGVNTEAFF. The CDR3 nucleotides read TGCGCCAGCAGCCAAGAAGAGGGGGTGAACACTGAAGCTTTCTTT.

This clonotype has ten or more counts. This chain connects TRBV2 to TRBJ2-5; D possibly uses TRBD1 or TRBD2 (5 bases each). The CDR3 spans 13 residues. The V end lost 10 bases, the J end lost 1 base, and 13 bases lay between the germline ends. The germline V gene has CDR1 SNHLY and CDR2 FYNNEI. CDR3 DNA sequence: TGTGCCAACGCTTTAGGGACCCAAGAGACCCAGTACTTC. As protein: CANALGTQETQYF. The variable domain in full, completed from reference TRBV2 and TRBJ2-5, reads EPEVTQTPSHQVTQMGQEVILRCVPISNHLYFYWYRQILGQKVEFLVSFYNNEISEKSEIFDDQFSVERPDGSNFTLKIRSTKLEDSAMYFCANALGTQETQYFGPGTRLLVL.

This clonotype was detected ten times or more. V usage is TRBV27 and J usage is TRBJ1-5; a possible D gene is TRBD1 (5 bases). Trimming took 6 bases from V and 6 from J, leaving 15 bases between them. CDR1 MNHEY and CDR2 SMNVEV come from the germline V gene (reference sequence). The length of the CDR3 is 14 residues. CDR3 in amino acids: CASSRDLGLQPQHF. The CDR3 coding sequence is TGTGCCAGCAGCCGGGACCTCGGCCTTCAGCCCCAGCATTTT.

About this clonotype itself: A single base separates this from a much larger clone, so it may be a read error. This chain links TRBV15 with TRBJ2-5, with D perhaps given as TRBD1 or TRBD2 (5 bases each). Germline CDR1 LNHNV, CDR2 YYDKDF (reference sequence). The CDR3 contains 15 residues. V was pared by 5 bases and J by 2 bases, with 15 bases between. The chain's CDR3 is CATSSTRGRQETQYF. The CDR3 DNA sequence: TGTGCCACCAGCTCTACTAGGGGCAGGCAAGAGACCCAGTACTTC.

This clonotype was found many times. The chain has TRBV7-2 and TRBJ2-1, with 11 positions matching TRBD2. The CDR3 has 14 amino acids. V dropped 5 bases and J dropped 7; count of bases not matched to a gene: 4. Per the germline V gene, CDR1 is SGHTA and CDR2 is FQGNSA. The CDR3 sequence: CASSTSGRNNEQFF. The CDR3 bases are TGTGCCAGCAGCACTAGCGGGAGAAATAATGAGCAGTTCTTC.

Notes on this clonotype: This sequence may be a read error, since a much larger clone differs from it by one base. This chain links TRBV20-1 with TRBJ2-7; no definite D call. CDR1 DFQATT and CDR2 SNEGSKA come from the germline V gene (reference sequence). V was clipped by 0 bases and J by 3 bases, with 12 bases between them. The CDR3 length is 14 residues. Here the CDR3 DNA reads TGCAGTGCTAGAGAAAGGTTACTGGACTACGAGCAGTACTTC. Protein: CSARERLLDYEQYF.

This clonotype was recorded many times. The chain employs TRBV5-1 and TRBJ1-1; weak D call: TRBD1 (5 bases). CDR3 length: 13 residues. Deletions cut 5 bases from V and 0 bases from J, with 8 bases between. The germline V gene encodes CDR1 SGHRS and CDR2 YFSETQ. CDR3 sequence (DNA): TGCGCCAGCAGATCGGGGCTGAACACTGAAGCTTTCTTT. This sequence encodes CASRSGLNTEAFF.

The chain carries TRBV29-1 and TRBJ2-1; 7 nucleotides match TRBD2. This CDR3 is 14 amino acids long. V lost 4 bases, J lost 7 bases, and 10 bases stayed unmatched. Germline-derived CDR1 and CDR2 are SQVTM and ANQGSEA. CDR3 in DNA: TGCAGCGTTGTTAGGACTGGCGGGAGTAATGAGCAGTTCTTC. Its translation: CSVVRTGGSNEQFF.